Sequencing of this T cell receptor beta chain was carried out in a study of low-dose radiotherapy and immunotherapy resistance in tumors. At the level of the study: Aspirin 300 mg was given orally each day for four cycles from cycle 1 day 1.

The germline V gene encodes CDR1 DFQATT and CDR2 SNEGSKA (reference sequence). The CDR3 is 11 amino acids. V was trimmed by 2 bases and J by 5 bases, leaving 7 bases between them. Time point defined: after trial treatment. The treatment here: LDRT plus nivolumab, ipilimumab, low-dose cyclophosphamide and aspirin (RACIN trial). Along with nivolumab and ipilimumab, donors received aspirin, low-dose cyclophosphamide and low-dose radiotherapy. Solid tumors that lacked tumor-infiltrating lymphocytes and were advanced were present in eligible patients. cDNA synthesis used a TRAV/TRBV-specific primer set for both chains. TCRs were amplified for approximately 22 PCR cycles with a constant-region primer and V-primer adapter. From the reads, TCRdb called clonotypes with MiXCR, one entry per CDR3 protein. This table holds about 39,000 distinct CDR3 sequences, less than 25% found once. This clonotype showed up just once. This likely traces to a read error, being one base from a far larger clone.

V and J are TRBV20-1 and TRBJ2-7; D unclear. The source was PBMCs, collected after low-dose radiotherapy plus immunotherapy. The source of this sequence is a female donor with ovarian cancer. CDR3 sequence reads: CSARTSDEQYF. CDR3 coding DNA: TGCAGTGCTAGAACGAGTGACGAGCAGTACTTC.